A single sample gave rise to the 20 T cell receptor beta chains below, sequenced in a study of T-cell reconstitution after alpha-beta-depleted transplantation in children. Antigen specificity for these receptors is unknown. Library preparation (for TCRbeta) was performed with unique molecular identifiers. TCRdb independently ran MiXCR on the PCR reads; one entry per CDR3 protein. The sample consists of approximately 32,000 distinct CDR3 sequences, around 7% of them appearing once. Findings and limits, study-wide: Reportedly, alpha-beta T cells present about two months post-transplant originated from several hundred expanded clones of graft origin.

The sequenced sample was peripheral blood, obtained 60 days after TCRalphabeta/CD19-depleted stem cell transplant. These receptors were collected from a child less than two years old who had a stem cell transplant for acute myeloid leukemia, so the T cells may come from the graft donor.

This clonotype appeared many times. The chain carries TRBV25-1 and TRBJ2-7, with 8 bases lining up with TRBD1. Germline assignment: CDR1 MGHDK and CDR2 SYGVNS. V shed 6 bases and J 4 bases; nucleotides not matched to a gene: 8. The CDR3 length is 14 residues. DNA of the CDR3: TGTGCCAGCAGGAGAACAGGGGGATTATACGAGCAGTACTTC. Translating it yields CASRRTGGLYEQYF.

This clonotype showed up many times. The chain has TRBV6-2 or TRBV6-3 and TRBJ1-5, with D uncertain. V lost 2 bases and J lost 5, with 10 bases in between. There are 14 residues in the CDR3. Germline V gene sequence: CDR1 MNHEY, CDR2 SVGEGT. DNA of the CDR3: TGTGCCAGCAGTTACACCCGCCGGGATCAGCCCCAGCATTTT. This sequence encodes CASSYTRRDQPQHF.

At least ten counts were recorded for this clonotype. The CDR3 region has the DNA TGCGCCAGCTCAATACAGGGGGGAATTTACGAGCAGTACTTC. It encodes CASSIQGGIYEQYF. V is TRBV10-2 and J is TRBJ2-7; TRBD1 agrees at 8 bases. The CDR3 is made up of 14 amino acids. J was trimmed by 4 bases and V by 8 bases; bases with no gene match: 10. The germline V gene encodes CDR1 WSHSY and CDR2 SAAADI.

This clonotype was observed at least ten times. CDR3 bases: TGTGCCAGCAGTTACTCGCGGACAGGGACGGTAGATACGCAGTATTTT. It is translated as CASSYSRTGTVDTQYF. The chain links TRBV6-5 to TRBJ2-3, with 8 bases that match TRBD1. Germline V lookup: CDR1 MNHEY, CDR2 SVGAGI. The CDR3 is 16 amino acids. V dropped 0 bases and J dropped 5; count of bases not matched to a gene: 7.

In its sample, this clonotype was seen many times. The V and J genes are TRBV12-3 or TRBV12-4 and TRBJ2-7; D is tentatively TRBD1 or TRBD2 (5 bases each). Trimming removed 3 bases at V and 7 bases at J, with 16 bases between. CDR3 length: 14 residues. CDR3 region: CASSLKRPWGEQYF. CDR3 sequence (DNA): TGTGCCAGCAGTTTGAAACGGCCCTGGGGGGAGCAGTACTTC.

The sample holds a few counts of this clonotype. The rearrangement uses TRBV24-1 and TRBJ2-6, with TRBD1 matching 7 bases. The CDR3 is 17 residues long. The V gene's germline CDR1 is KGHDR and CDR2 SFDVKD. The junction had 8 bases not matched to a gene; V was cut back by 5 bases and J by 2 bases. Here the CDR3 reads CATSGDSPGTGANVLTF. The CDR3 DNA follows: TGTGCCACCAGTGGGGACAGCCCCGGGACTGGGGCCAACGTCCTGACTTTC.

This clonotype was recorded at least ten times. The V gene is TRBV28, the J gene TRBJ2-3, with TRBD2 as a possible D gene (6 bases). CDR1 and CDR2 (germline): MDHEN, SYDVKM. With 7 bases removed from V and 0 bases from J, the gap between germline ends came to 14 bases. This CDR3 has 15 residues. CDR3 sequence reads: CASTQGLLSTDTQYF. For the CDR3, the DNA is TGTGCCAGCACCCAAGGACTACTTAGCACAGATACGCAGTATTTT.

This clonotype appeared many times. The chain uses TRBV6-1 and TRBJ1-1, with a possible D match to TRBD1 (5 bases). Germline V gene sequence: CDR1 MNHNS, CDR2 SASEGT. Trimming took off 3 bases at V and 4 bases at J, with 15 bases between the two ends. The CDR3 contains 15 residues. The CDR3 DNA follows: TGTGCCAGCAGTGAGGGACCTGCCTCGGTCACTGAAGCTTTCTTT. It is translated as CASSEGPASVTEAFF.

This clonotype was picked up many times. The V gene is TRBV28, the J gene TRBJ2-4; 9 bases map to TRBD2. The germline V gene encodes CDR1 MDHEN and CDR2 SYDVKM. With V trimmed by 1 base and J by 9 bases, 10 bases remained unmatched. This CDR3 spans 16 amino acids. CDR3 DNA: TGTGCCAGCAGTTTATCGGGTAGCGGGAGACGGGGCATTCAGTACTTC. It codes for CASSLSGSGRRGIQYF.

This clonotype came up many times. This chain connects TRBV7-9 to TRBJ2-2; tentatively, D is TRBD2 (5 bases). This CDR3 has 16 amino acids. Per the germline V gene, CDR1 is SEHNR and CDR2 is FQNEAQ (reference sequence). The V end lost 4 bases, the J end lost 0 bases, and 12 bases lay between the germline ends. DNA of the CDR3: TGTGCCAGCAGCTCCAGCACGGGATCGAACACCGGGGAGCTGTTTTTT. It encodes CASSSSTGSNTGELFF.

This clonotype was counted ten times or more. The genes are TRBV6-2 or TRBV6-3 and TRBJ2-3; 11 bases agree with TRBD1. The germline gives CDR1 MNHEY, CDR2 SVGEGT. The CDR3 consists of 13 residues. With 7 bases clipped from V and 6 bases from J, the junction kept 3 bases outside the gene matches. CDR3 loop: CASKDRGLDTQYF. In DNA form, the CDR3 reads TGTGCCAGCAAGGACAGGGGGCTGGATACGCAGTATTTT.

Ten or more counts support this clonotype. The rearrangement links TRBV7-2 to TRBJ2-3; D remains ambiguous. Trimming pared 4 bases from V and 4 bases from J, leaving 12 bases between. Germline V gene sequence: CDR1 SGHTA, CDR2 FQGNSA. The CDR3 length is 14 residues. The CDR3, as DNA: TGTGCCAGCAGCTCTGGATCCTTTGCAGATACGCAGTATTTT. Translated, it gives CASSSGSFADTQYF.

This clonotype was picked up many times. The chain couples TRBV9 to TRBJ1-1; 10 nucleotides match TRBD1. After removal of 0 bases from V and 1 base from J, the junction contained 6 bases not matched to a gene. The germline CDR1 and CDR2 sequences are SGDLS and YYNGEE. This CDR3 has 17 amino acids. The CDR3 loop is CASSVGPRTGGNTEAFF. The CDR3 DNA is TGTGCCAGCAGCGTAGGGCCCAGGACAGGGGGGAACACTGAAGCTTTCTTT.

This clonotype was seen ten or more times. The genes are TRBV16 and TRBJ2-3; 7 bases fit TRBD1. The V segment lost 7 bases and the J segment 4 bases; nucleotides outside the gene matches: 5. CDR3 length: 13 residues. Germline-derived CDR1 and CDR2 are KGHSY and FQNENV. This CDR3 reads CASTKGAPDTQYF. The CDR3 bases are TGTGCCAGCACCAAGGGGGCCCCAGATACGCAGTATTTT.

This clonotype was picked up many times. The gene calls are TRBV20-1 and TRBJ1-1; perhaps TRBD1 as D (6 bases). The CDR3 contains 15 residues. Deletions cut 0 bases from V and 3 bases from J, with 14 bases between. In germline, CDR1 is DFQATT, CDR2 SNEGSKA (reference sequence). The CDR3 reads CSAREGGAADTEAFF. DNA for the CDR3: TGCAGTGCTAGAGAGGGGGGGGCTGCTGACACTGAAGCTTTCTTT.

This clonotype was observed many times. The gene calls are TRBV18 and TRBJ1-1; D is perhaps TRBD1 (5 bases). The CDR3 consists of 18 residues. The germline V gene has CDR1 KGHSH and CDR2 LQKENI. V lost 1 base, J lost 3 bases, and 21 bases lay in between. CDR3 sequence: CASSPRGVLPSVDTEAFF. The CDR3 nucleotides read TGTGCCAGCTCACCACGGGGCGTCTTACCATCTGTAGACACTGAAGCTTTCTTT.

Ten or more counts support this clonotype. The chain links TRBV12-3 or TRBV12-4 to TRBJ1-1; D is possibly TRBD1 (6 bases). Trimming took 8 bases from V and 1 from J, leaving 11 bases between them. The CDR3 consists of 13 residues. CDR3 amino acids: CASGGQTNTEAFF. The CDR3 nucleotides are TGTGCCAGCGGGGGGCAGACGAACACTGAAGCTTTCTTT.

J is TRBJ1-6 and V is TRBV24-1, with a weak D call TRBD1 (5 bases). This CDR3 has 16 residues. Germline values: CDR1 KGHDR, CDR2 SFDVKD. CDR3 loop: CGASDLTGAPNSPLHF. Here the CDR3 DNA reads TGTGGGGCCAGTGATCTTACCGGGGCTCCGAATTCACCCCTCCACTTT.

The table lists this clonotype with many counts. The V gene is TRBV6-5, the J gene TRBJ2-4, with 8 bases fitting TRBD1. The CDR3 has 14 amino acids. Germline CDR1 is MNHEY and CDR2 is SVGAGI. V dropped 4 bases and J dropped 8; count of bases not matched to a gene: 7. CDR3 region: CASSLLQGADIQYF. The CDR3 coding sequence is TGTGCCAGCAGTTTACTCCAGGGGGCAGACATTCAGTACTTC.

This clonotype was seen many times. This rearrangement joins TRBV10-3 to TRBJ1-2; D ambiguous. The CDR3 contains 14 residues. The V gene lost 4 bases and the J gene lost 8 bases, with 17 bases spanning the gap. Germline loops: CDR1 ENHRY, CDR2 SYGVKD. In nucleotides, the CDR3 is TGTGCCATCAGTGGAGTAGGTGGACTTTTGGGCTACACCTTC. It is translated as CAISGVGGLLGYTF.